Below, 16 T cell receptor beta chains from the same sample are listed, as sequenced in a study of blood T cells in healthy people across ages. Together with a sample-barcoded 5' primer, a J-beta primer mix was included in a second PCR lasting roughly 6 to 12 cycles. From the 5' RACE reads, TCRdb called clonotypes with MiXCR, one entry per CDR3 protein. The sample shows 800,000 to 950,000 distinct CDR3 sequences, under 40% of them seen only once. Sequenced material: blood. The receptors here all came from a man younger than 35 in good health.

A note on this clonotype: It may be a read error: a sequence one base away is much more abundant. The V and J genes are TRBV4-1 and TRBJ1-5; no firm D call. CDR1 and CDR2 (germline): MGHRA, YSYEKL. This CDR3 is 15 amino acids long. The CDR3 region is CASSQEDGVFQPRHF. CDR3 bases: TGCGCCAGCAGCCAAGAGGACGGGGTTTTTCAGCCCCGGCATTTT.

The V and J genes are TRBV29-1 and TRBJ2-3; weak D call: TRBD2 (5 bases). With 6 bases removed from V and 2 bases from J, the gap between germline ends came to 12 bases. The germline V gene has CDR1 SQVTM and CDR2 ANQGSEA. This CDR3 region has 13 residues. The CDR3 here is CSVLGLSTDTQYF. The DNA of the CDR3 is TGCAGCGTCTTAGGACTCTCCACAGATACGCAGTATTTT.

The chain recombines TRBV7-2 with TRBJ1-5; the D gene is possibly TRBD1 (5 bases). The V end was cut by 1 base, the J end by 6 bases, with 13 bases between. The CDR3 contains 15 residues. CDR1 and CDR2 (germline): SGHTA, FQGNSA. Here the CDR3 DNA reads TGTGCCAGCAGCTTAGGAGGGGTGTCAGGTCAGCCCCAGCATTTT. Amino acids: CASSLGGVSGQPQHF.

This chain uses TRBV5-1 with TRBJ2-3, with a tentative D call TRBD2 (5 bases). This CDR3 has 13 residues. The V end was cut by 3 bases, the J end by 4 bases, with 9 bases between. Germline V gene lookup returns CDR1 SGHRS and CDR2 YFSETQ. In DNA, the CDR3 is TGCGCCAGCAGCTCGAGGGTTCCAGATACGCAGTATTTT. As protein: CASSSRVPDTQYF.

The chain links TRBV2 to TRBJ2-3; 8 bases map to TRBD1. This CDR3 is 17 amino acids long. J was trimmed by 1 base and V by 7 bases; bases with no gene match: 13. Germline CDR1 is SNHLY and CDR2 is FYNNEI. The DNA of the CDR3 is TGTGCCAGCAAATCGGCTACCGGGACAGGCCGCACAGATACGCAGTATTTT. Translating gives CASKSATGTGRTDTQYF.

The chain recombines TRBV20-1 with TRBJ2-7; the match to TRBD1 covers 7 bases. Per germline, CDR1 DFQATT and CDR2 SNEGSKA (reference sequence). With 3 bases clipped from V and 7 bases from J, the junction kept 18 bases outside the gene matches. CDR3 length equals 16 residues. Written as DNA, the CDR3 is TGCAGTGCTAGCCACCCTCGGGGACAGCCCTACAATGAGCAGTACTTC. Translating gives CSASHPRGQPYNEQYF.

Details on this clonotype: This may stem from a read error, because a much larger clone lies one nucleotide away. The genes are TRBV12-3 or TRBV12-4 and TRBJ2-1; a possible D gene is TRBD2 (5 bases). The length of the CDR3 is 12 residues. Trimming left V 6 bases short and J 14 bases short, with 17 bases between. The CDR3 reads CASRAEGIAEFF. The CDR3 nucleotides read TGTGCCAGCAGGGCCGAGGGTATTGCCGAGTTCTTC.

This clonotype was observed a handful of times. The chain combines TRBV5-1 with TRBJ2-1; tentatively, D is TRBD1 (6 bases). V gave up 0 bases and J gave up 0 bases, with 16 bases separating them. Per germline, CDR1 SGHRS and CDR2 YFSETQ. CDR3 length: 18 amino acids. The CDR3 sequence is CASSLGQVRQSSYNEQFF. DNA of the CDR3: TGCGCCAGCAGCTTGGGACAGGTCCGACAGAGCTCCTACAATGAGCAGTTCTTC. Supplemented by reference TRBV5-1 and TRBJ2-1, the full variable domain reads KAGVTQTPRYLIKTRGQQVTLSCSPISGHRSVSWYQQTPGQGLQFLFEYFSETQRNKGNFPGRFSGRQFSNSRSEMNVSTLELGDSALYLCASSLGQVRQSSYNEQFFGPGTRLTVL.

The chain is built from TRBV29-1 and TRBJ2-3; D unclear. The V gene's germline CDR1 is SQVTM and CDR2 ANQGSEA. The germline V and J ends were trimmed by 4 bases and 6 bases, with 17 bases remaining between them. This CDR3 is built from 14 residues. CDR3 sequence (DNA): TGCAGCGTTGGTGACGCCCTTCAAGCGGATACGCAGTATTTT. Protein: CSVGDALQADTQYF.

Concerning this clonotype itself: The germline gene is not matched at one end of the junction; a read error may be the cause. The rearrangement joins TRBV10-3 to TRBJ1-5, with TRBD1 identical over 10 bases. CDR1 and CDR2 (germline): ENHRY, SYGVKD. CDR3 length: 15 residues. The CDR3 DNA is TGTGCCTTCAGCACCGGGACAGGGGAGGATCAGCCCCAGCATTTT. As protein: CAFSTGTGEDQPQHF.

The V call is TRBV20-1, the J call TRBJ2-5, with D perhaps matching TRBD1 (5 bases). CDR1 DFQATT and CDR2 SNEGSKA come from the germline V gene (reference sequence). The ends were cut back, 5 bases at V and 2 bases at J, with 12 bases in the middle. There are 13 residues in the CDR3. This chain's CDR3 is CSAGLGPQETQYF. CDR3 DNA: TGCAGTGCTGGCCTGGGGCCGCAAGAGACCCAGTACTTC.

The chain carries TRBV6-6 and TRBJ1-5; D not resolved. Trimming cost V 6 bases and J 2 bases, with 11 bases left between them. The CDR3 runs 14 residues. The germline V gene has CDR1 MNHNY and CDR2 SVGAGI (reference sequence). CDR3 sequence reads: CASRPPAGNQPQHF. CDR3 in DNA: TGTGCCAGCAGGCCACCCGCGGGCAATCAGCCCCAGCATTTT.

Comments on this clonotype: A much larger clone sits a single nucleotide away, making a read error possible. The CDR3 protein is CASSTQQGGYNEQYF. CDR3 bases: TGTGCCAGCAGCACACAACAGGGAGGGTACAATGAGCAGTACTTC. The chain carries TRBV7-3 and TRBJ2-7; the D gene is possibly TRBD2 (7 bases). The V gene's germline CDR1 is SGHTA and CDR2 FQGTGA. This CDR3 has 15 amino acids. With 5 bases removed from V and 7 bases from J, the gap between germline ends came to 21 bases.

This chain joins TRBV7-2 and TRBJ2-1; TRBD2 matches 9 bases. CDR1 is SGHTA, CDR2 FQGNSA, per germline. With 1 base clipped from V and 4 bases from J, the junction kept 5 bases outside the gene matches. The CDR3 loop spans 16 amino acids. The CDR3: CASSLVASGVYNEQFF. CDR3 sequence (DNA): TGTGCCAGCAGCTTAGTAGCTAGCGGGGTATACAATGAGCAGTTCTTC.

This clonotype has a handful of counts. The rearrangement links TRBV6-1 to TRBJ2-1; D gene uncertain. Germline CDR1 and CDR2: MNHNS and SASEGT. This CDR3 region has 13 residues. V dropped 1 base and J dropped 7 bases, with 8 bases sitting between them. The DNA for the CDR3 is TGTGCCAGCAGTGAAGTTTGGGGAAATGAGCAGTTCTTC. Its translation: CASSEVWGNEQFF.

This clonotype was observed a handful of times. This chain uses TRBV7-2 with TRBJ2-3; weak D call: TRBD1 (6 bases). With 3 bases removed from V and 4 bases from J, the gap between germline ends came to 14 bases. The CDR3 sequence is 15 residues long. Germline CDR1 and CDR2: SGHTA and FQGNSA. CDR3 amino acids: CASSFAPGVADTQYF. The DNA for the CDR3 is TGTGCCAGCAGCTTTGCCCCAGGGGTTGCAGATACGCAGTATTTT.